The 21 T cell receptor beta chains given below trace back to one sample, sequenced in a study of blood T cell repertoires in COVID-19 (dated by TCRdb to about 2020). Preparation of the library involved the immunoSEQ multiplex PCR assay. TCRdb limited this immuneACCESS table to in-frame rearrangements with V and J called. A share of clones is missing; checked studies link under half to unresolved V genes, and the rest is unexplained. The sample contains about 250,000 clones, 70% to 90% of them found a single time. Clones ranked in the top ten supply 4% of the sample. Material: peripheral blood. These receptors originate from a man aged 50 to 60 with acute or convalescent COVID-19.

The chain recombines TRBV19 with TRBJ1-5, with 11 bases lining up with TRBD1. The CDR3 consists of 17 residues. V lost 5 bases to trimming and J lost 1 base; unmatched junction nucleotides: 7. In germline, CDR1 is LNHDA, CDR2 SQIVND (reference sequence). CDR3 loop: CASSPRDRGESNQPQHF. In DNA, the CDR3 is TGTGCCAGTAGTCCACGGGACAGGGGGGAGAGCAATCAGCCCCAGCATTTT.

This sequence joins TRBV7-9 and TRBJ2-5; 8 bases line up with TRBD2. V lost 4 bases to trimming and J lost 8 bases; unmatched junction nucleotides: 9. Germline V gene sequence: CDR1 SEHNR, CDR2 FQNEAQ (reference sequence). The length of the CDR3 is 14 residues. Here the CDR3 reads CASSSRGGRDTQYF. In DNA, the CDR3 is TGTGCCAGCAGCTCGCGCGGGGGGCGCGATACCCAGTACTTC. The complete variable domain, with remaining parts taken from reference TRBV7-9 and TRBJ2-5, reads DTGVSQNPRHKITKRGQNVTFRCDPISEHNRLYWYRQTLGQGPEFLTYFQNEAQLEKSRLLSDRFSAERPKGSFSTLEIQRTEQGDSAMYLCASSSRGGRDTQYFGPGTRLLVL.

This clone was observed a single time. The chain recombines TRBV25-1 with TRBJ1-2; D unclear. This CDR3 has 17 amino acids. V shed 4 bases and J shed 2 bases, with 20 bases lying between them. Germline CDR1 is MGHDK and CDR2 is SYGVNS. The CDR3 DNA follows: TGTGCCAGCAGTGGCGGACTCGCGGTCGGTGGAAACTATGGCTACACCTTC. Its protein product is CASSGGLAVGGNYGYTF.

The J gene is TRBJ1-4, the V gene TRBV18, with 8 positions matching TRBD1. Germline loops: CDR1 KGHSH, CDR2 LQKENI. The CDR3 totals 15 residues. Germline trimming cut 0 bases from V and 5 bases from J; bases unmatched to any gene: 2. The CDR3 sequence: CASSPPGQDNEKLFF. The CDR3 nucleotides are TGTGCCAGCTCACCACCGGGACAGGACAATGAAAAACTGTTTTTT.

The CDR3 DNA is TGTGCCACCACTAAGGCAGGGGGCTATGGCTACACCTTC. Translating gives CATTKAGGYGYTF. The V and J genes are TRBV14 and TRBJ1-2; 7 positions match TRBD1. The V gene's germline CDR1 is SGHDN and CDR2 FVKESK. Trimming removed 10 bases from V and 4 bases from J; junction bases left unmatched: 9. The CDR3 has 13 residues.

This chain connects TRBV19 to TRBJ1-2; 7 bases align to TRBD1. The CDR3 is 13 amino acids. The germline gives CDR1 LNHDA, CDR2 SQIVND (reference sequence). The junction had 5 bases not matched to a gene; V was cut back by 6 bases and J by 4 bases. CDR3 DNA: TGTGCCAGTAGCGTTCAGGGGGTCTATGGCTACACCTTC. Its translation is CASSVQGVYGYTF.

V usage is TRBV25-1 and J usage is TRBJ2-3, with TRBD1 identical over 9 bases. Germline V gives CDR1 MGHDK, CDR2 SYGVNS. The CDR3 sequence is 15 residues long. The trim removed 5 bases at V and 7 bases at J, leaving 10 bases unmatched. This chain's CDR3 is CASSQPGQGANTQYF. The CDR3 bases are TGTGCCAGCAGTCAACCGGGACAGGGAGCAAATACGCAGTATTTT.

The chain recombines TRBV24-1 with TRBJ1-4, with 12 bases that match TRBD1. Germline V gives CDR1 KGHDR, CDR2 SFDVKD. This CDR3 region has 16 residues. Trimming at V came to 4 bases and at J to 10 bases, leaving 9 bases not matched to a gene. CDR3 DNA sequence: TGTGCCACCAGTGACCCCGGGACAGGGGGCACGGCAAAACTGTTTTTT. Its translation: CATSDPGTGGTAKLFF.

This chain connects TRBV27 to TRBJ2-7, with TRBD1 identical over 7 bases. The CDR3 is 14 amino acids. The junction had 12 bases not matched to a gene; V was cut back by 7 bases and J by 6 bases. The germline V gene has CDR1 MNHEY and CDR2 SMNVEV (reference sequence). CDR3 in DNA: TGTGCCAGCACCCCAGAGAGGGGGCTCTCCGAGCAGTACTTC. Translating it yields CASTPERGLSEQYF.

The chain combines TRBV18 with TRBJ2-5; D is ambiguous. The CDR3 has 15 residues. Germline loops: CDR1 KGHSH, CDR2 LQKENI. V lost 3 bases and J 4 bases, leaving 15 bases between the germline ends. Here the CDR3 reads CASSPNVENTETQYF. CDR3 coding DNA: TGTGCCAGCTCACCTAACGTTGAGAATACAGAGACCCAGTACTTC.

The genes are TRBV11-3 and TRBJ2-7; D unclear. CDR3 size: 14 residues. Germline values: CDR1 SGHNT, CDR2 YENEEA. V lost 3 bases, J lost 1 base, and 10 bases lay in between. CDR3 protein: CASSFGRQSYEQYF. The DNA of the CDR3 is TGTGCCAGCAGCTTCGGCAGGCAGTCCTACGAGCAGTACTTC.

This chain joins TRBV3-1 (or the pseudogene TRBV3-2) and TRBJ2-7, with 9 nucleotides matching TRBD2. The ends lost 4 bases at V and 4 bases at J; junction bases unmatched: 26. CDR1 is LGHDT, CDR2 YNNKEL, per germline (reference sequence). This CDR3 spans 21 amino acids. Here the CDR3 DNA reads TGTGCCAGCAGCCTCCGCCCAGGGGAAGAGGGGACTAGCAGGTTTTATTACGAGCAGTACTTC. Its translation: CASSLRPGEEGTSRFYYEQYF.

J is TRBJ1-5 and V is TRBV12-5; no reliable D call. The CDR3 runs to 10 residues. Germline lookup yields CDR1 LGHNT and CDR2 FRNRAP. Trimming stripped 5 bases from V and 9 bases from J, with 5 bases between. This chain's CDR3 is CASGTRPQHF. In nucleotides, the CDR3 is TGTGCTAGTGGTACACGGCCCCAGCATTTT.

The chain couples TRBV10-3 to TRBJ2-7; a weak D match, TRBD2 (6 bases). This CDR3 region has 15 residues. V was clipped by 4 bases and J by 0 bases, with 13 bases between them. Looked up from germline, CDR1 is ENHRY and CDR2 is SYGVKD. This chain's CDR3 is CAISVGYGSSYEQYF. CDR3 coding DNA: TGTGCCATCAGTGTTGGATACGGGAGCTCCTACGAGCAGTACTTC.

This clone turned up a few times. The V call is TRBV28, the J call TRBJ2-1; TRBD2 matches at 11 bases. The junction had 10 bases not matched to a gene; V was cut back by 8 bases and J by 16 bases. Per the germline V gene, CDR1 is MDHEN and CDR2 is SYDVKM. The CDR3 runs 12 residues. The CDR3 spells CASGLAGGPRFF. The CDR3 DNA sequence: TGTGCCAGCGGATTAGCGGGGGGGCCCCGCTTCTTC.

The chain combines TRBV6-1 with TRBJ2-1, with D possibly TRBD1 on 5 matching bases. Trimming took 9 bases from V and 0 from J, leaving 9 bases between them. The CDR3 contains 13 residues. CDR1 is MNHNS, CDR2 SASEGT, per germline. In nucleotides, the CDR3 is TGTGCCAGTAAGCAGGGCTCCTACAATGAGCAGTTCTTC. It codes for CASKQGSYNEQFF.

V is TRBV6-5 and J is TRBJ1-5; 11 nucleotides match TRBD1. The CDR3 spans 15 residues. Germline V gives CDR1 MNHEY, CDR2 SVGAGI. Trimming took 6 bases from V and 5 from J; bases not matched to a gene: 6. The CDR3 DNA reads as TGTGCCAGCAGGGCTAGGACAGGGGGCCATCAGCCCCAGCATTTT. Translation: CASRARTGGHQPQHF.

This clone was found a few times. V gene TRBV21-1 combines with J gene TRBJ1-3; the table's D call of TRBD1 was not tested on the DNA. TRBV21-1 is annotated as a pseudogene. The CDR3 loop spans 22 amino acids. The CDR3 region is CASSKVPLGGDRDLVPGNTIYF. CDR3 DNA: TGTGCCAGCAGCAAAGTTCCCCTGGGCGGGGACAGGGACCTTGTTCCTGGAAACACCATATATTTT.

This clone occurred once. V and J are TRBV28 and TRBJ2-2, with 11 bases aligning to TRBD2. The CDR3 extends over 15 amino acids. Trimming removed 3 bases from V and 5 bases from J; junction bases left unmatched: 2. The germline gives CDR1 MDHEN, CDR2 SYDVKM. The CDR3 protein is CASSLLAGGTGELFF. The CDR3 DNA follows: TGTGCCAGCAGTTTGCTAGCGGGAGGAACCGGGGAGCTGTTTTTT.

The CDR3 region is CASSLTGGLAGGNEQFF. The CDR3 DNA is TGTGCCAGCAGCTTAACTGGAGGGCTAGCGGGCGGCAATGAGCAGTTCTTC. The chain carries TRBV7-3 and TRBJ2-1, with 8 nucleotides matching TRBD2. V shed 0 bases, J shed 6 bases, and the junction held 10 bases outside the gene matches. There are 17 residues in the CDR3. Germline CDR1 reads SGHTA; CDR2 reads FQGTGA.

The gene calls are TRBV30 and TRBJ2-7; TRBD1 agrees at 9 bases. The trim removed 3 bases at V and 3 bases at J, leaving 3 bases unmatched. The germline V gene encodes CDR1 GTSNPN and CDR2 SVGIG (reference sequence). The CDR3 covers 13 residues. The CDR3 bases are TGTGCCTGGAGGGGGACAGGGAACTACGAGCAGTACTTC. Its translation: CAWRGTGNYEQYF.